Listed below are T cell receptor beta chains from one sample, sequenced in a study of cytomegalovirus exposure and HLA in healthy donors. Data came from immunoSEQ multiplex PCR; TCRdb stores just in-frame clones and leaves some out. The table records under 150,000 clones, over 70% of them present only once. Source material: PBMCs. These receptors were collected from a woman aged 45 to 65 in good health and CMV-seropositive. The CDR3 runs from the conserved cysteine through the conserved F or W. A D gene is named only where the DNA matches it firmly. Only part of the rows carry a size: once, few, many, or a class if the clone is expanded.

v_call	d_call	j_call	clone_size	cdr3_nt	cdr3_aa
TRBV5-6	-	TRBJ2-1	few	TGTGCCAGCAGCTTGGCAGGTTCCTACAATGAGCAGTTCTTC	CASSLAGSYNEQFF
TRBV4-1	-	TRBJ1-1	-	TGCGCCAGCAGCCAAGAGAGGAGGTGTGAAGCTTTCTTT	CASSQERRCEAFF
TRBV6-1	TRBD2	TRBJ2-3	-	TGTGCCAGCCTACCGGGCCGCGGGAGTGTAGATACGCAGTATTTT	CASLPGRGSVDTQYF
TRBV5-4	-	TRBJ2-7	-	TGTGCCAGCAGCTTGGGCAGGTCCAGCTCCTACGAGCAGTACTTC	CASSLGRSSSYEQYF
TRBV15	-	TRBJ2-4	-	TGTGCCACCAGCAGAGATGGAATGGCGAGGACCAAAAACATTCAGTACTTC	CATSRDGMARTKNIQYF
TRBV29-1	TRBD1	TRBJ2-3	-	TGCAGCGCCACTCGACAGGGTACAACAGATACGCAGTATTTT	CSATRQGTTDTQYF
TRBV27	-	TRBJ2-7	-	TGTGCCAGCAGAGACGTCAAGGGAGGTAGAGAGCAGTACTTC	CASRDVKGGREQYF
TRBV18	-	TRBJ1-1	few	TGTGCCAGCTCCTTCACAGGGACGGACACTGAAGCTTTCTTT	CASSFTGTDTEAFF
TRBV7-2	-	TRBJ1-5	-	TGTGCCAGCAGCTCCGGGACACAGGAATATCAGCCCCAGCATTTT	CASSSGTQEYQPQHF
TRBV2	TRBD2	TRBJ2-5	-	TGTGCCAGCAGGGCGGGACTAGCGTACGAGACCCAGTACTTC	CASRAGLAYETQYF
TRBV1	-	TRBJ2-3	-	TGCACCAGCAGCCAAGATTTGGCGGGAGGCCGGGAGCCTGATACGCAGTATTTT	CTSSQDLAGGREPDTQYF
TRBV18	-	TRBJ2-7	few	TGTGCCAGCTCACCACGAGGGGGGGGCGAGCAGTACTTC	CASSPRGGGEQYF
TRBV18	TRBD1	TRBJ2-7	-	TGTGCCAGCTCACTATCCAGGGGGCCTGCGACCTCCTCCTACGAGCAGTACTTC	CASSLSRGPATSSYEQYF
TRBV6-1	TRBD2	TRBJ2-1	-	TGTGCCAGCAGTCGAGCGGGGCGAGTGGAGCAGTTCTTC	CASSRAGRVEQFF
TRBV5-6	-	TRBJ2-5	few	TGTGCCAGCAGCCACAGGGTCCAAGAGACCCAGTACTTC	CASSHRVQETQYF
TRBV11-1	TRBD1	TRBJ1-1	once	TGTGCCAGCACCCCTTACTCCGGGACAGGAACGATTAACACTGAAGCTTTCTTT	CASTPYSGTGTINTEAFF
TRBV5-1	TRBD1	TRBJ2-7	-	TGCGCCAGCAGCTTAGCCAGGGGGCTGGAAGAGCAGTACTTC	CASSLARGLEEQYF
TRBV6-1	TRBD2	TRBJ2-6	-	TGTGCCAGCAGTGATGTGGCTAGCGGCCACTCTGGGGCCAACGTCCTGACTTTC	CASSDVASGHSGANVLTF
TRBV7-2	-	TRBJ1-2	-	TGTGTCACTGGGGGGGGAGATGGCTACACCTTC	CVTGGGDGYTF
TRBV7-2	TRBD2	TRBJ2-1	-	TGTGCCAGCAGCCCCCAGACGAGCGGGACCTACAATGAGCAGTTCTTC	CASSPQTSGTYNEQFF
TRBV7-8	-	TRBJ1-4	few	TGTGCCAGCAGCTTAGCGCCCAGGGGTAGTGAAAAACTGTTTTTT	CASSLAPRGSEKLFF
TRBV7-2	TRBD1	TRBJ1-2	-	TGTGCCAGCAGCCCCATCCTGGGACAGGTCGATGGCTACACCTTC	CASSPILGQVDGYTF
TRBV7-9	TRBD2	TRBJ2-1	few	TGTGCCAGCAGCCAGAGCGGGAGAGGGTACAATGAGCAGTTCTTC	CASSQSGRGYNEQFF
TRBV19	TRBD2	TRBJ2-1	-	TGTGCCAGTAGTTCTTTAGCGGGAGGGGGGAGGCAGTTCTTC	CASSSLAGGGRQFF
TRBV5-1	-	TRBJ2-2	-	TGCGCCAGCAGCTTGTCAACAGATAACACCGGGGAGCTGTTTTTT	CASSLSTDNTGELFF
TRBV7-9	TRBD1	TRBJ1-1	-	TGTGCCAGCAGCACACAGGGGGGGACTGAAGCTTTCTTT	CASSTQGGTEAFF
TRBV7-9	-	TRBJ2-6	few	TGTGCCAGCAGCTTGGACACGAGCTCTGGGGCCAACGTCCTGACTTTC	CASSLDTSSGANVLTF
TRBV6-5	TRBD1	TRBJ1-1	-	TGTGCCAGCAACAACAGGGGCCGGGGTACTGAAGCTTTCTTT	CASNNRGRGTEAFF
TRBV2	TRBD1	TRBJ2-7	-	TGTGCCAGCAGTGAGACAGGGTACGAGCAGTACTTC	CASSETGYEQYF